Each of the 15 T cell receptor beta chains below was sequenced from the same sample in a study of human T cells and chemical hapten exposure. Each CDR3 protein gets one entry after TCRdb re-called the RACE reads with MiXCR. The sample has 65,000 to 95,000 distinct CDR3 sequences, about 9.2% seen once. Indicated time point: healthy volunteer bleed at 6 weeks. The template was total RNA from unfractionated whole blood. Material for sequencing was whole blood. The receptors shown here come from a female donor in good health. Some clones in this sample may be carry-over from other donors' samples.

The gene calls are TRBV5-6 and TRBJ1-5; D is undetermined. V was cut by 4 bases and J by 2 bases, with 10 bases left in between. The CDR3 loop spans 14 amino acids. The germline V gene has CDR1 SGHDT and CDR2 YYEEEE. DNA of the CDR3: TGTGCCAGCAGCCAAGCATGGGGCAATCAGCCCCAGCATTTT. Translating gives CASSQAWGNQPQHF.

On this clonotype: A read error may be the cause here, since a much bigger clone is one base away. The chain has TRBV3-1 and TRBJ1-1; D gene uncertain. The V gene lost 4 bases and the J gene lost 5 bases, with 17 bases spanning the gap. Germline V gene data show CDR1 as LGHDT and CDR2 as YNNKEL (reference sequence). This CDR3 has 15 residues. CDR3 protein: CASSRPSSLETEAFF. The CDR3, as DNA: TGTGCCAGCAGCCGTCCGAGTTCGCTGGAAACTGAAGCTTTCTTT.

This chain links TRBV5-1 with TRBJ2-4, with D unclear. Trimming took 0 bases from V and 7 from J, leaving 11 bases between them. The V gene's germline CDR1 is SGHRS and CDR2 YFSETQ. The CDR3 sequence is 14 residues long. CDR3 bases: TGCGCCAGCAGCTTGGAGTGGGCTAGGAACATTCAGTACTTC. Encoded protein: CASSLEWARNIQYF.

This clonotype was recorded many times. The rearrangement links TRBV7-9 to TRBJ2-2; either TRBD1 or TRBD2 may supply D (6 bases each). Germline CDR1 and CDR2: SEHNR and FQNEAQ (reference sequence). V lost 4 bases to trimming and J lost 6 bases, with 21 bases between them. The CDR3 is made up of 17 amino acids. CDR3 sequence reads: CASSYTRGTSGAGELFF. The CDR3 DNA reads TGTGCCAGCAGCTACACCCGGGGGACATCAGGCGCCGGGGAGCTGTTTTTT.

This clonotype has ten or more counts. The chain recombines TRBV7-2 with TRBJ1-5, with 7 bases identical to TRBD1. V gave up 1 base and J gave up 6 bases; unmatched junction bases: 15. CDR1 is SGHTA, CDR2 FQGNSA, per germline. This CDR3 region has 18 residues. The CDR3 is CASSLESGGQNSRQPQHF. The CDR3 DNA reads TGTGCCAGCAGCTTAGAGTCAGGGGGTCAAAATTCTCGTCAGCCCCAGCATTTT.

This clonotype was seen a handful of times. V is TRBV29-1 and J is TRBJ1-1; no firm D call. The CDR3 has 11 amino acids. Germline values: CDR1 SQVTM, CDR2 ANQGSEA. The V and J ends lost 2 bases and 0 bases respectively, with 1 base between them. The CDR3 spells CSVELNTEAFF. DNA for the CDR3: TGCAGCGTTGAATTGAACACTGAAGCTTTCTTT.

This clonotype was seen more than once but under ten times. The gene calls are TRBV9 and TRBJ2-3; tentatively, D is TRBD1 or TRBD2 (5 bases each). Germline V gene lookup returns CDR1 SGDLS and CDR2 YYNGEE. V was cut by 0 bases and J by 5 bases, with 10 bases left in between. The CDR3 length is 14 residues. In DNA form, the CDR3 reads TGTGCCAGCAGCGTAGATCGGGGCCTAGATACGCAGTATTTT. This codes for CASSVDRGLDTQYF. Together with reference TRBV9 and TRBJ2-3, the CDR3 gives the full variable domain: DSGVTQTPKHLITATGQRVTLRCSPRSGDLSVYWYQQSLDQGLQFLIQYYNGEERAKGNILERFSAQQFPDLHSELNLSSLELGDSALYFCASSVDRGLDTQYFGPGTRLTVL.

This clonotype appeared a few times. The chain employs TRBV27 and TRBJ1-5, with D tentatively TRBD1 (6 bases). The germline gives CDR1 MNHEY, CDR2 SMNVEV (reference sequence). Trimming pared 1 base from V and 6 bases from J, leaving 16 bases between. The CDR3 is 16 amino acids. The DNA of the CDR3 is TGTGCCAGCAGTTTATTTTCGGGGGCGGGGGGTCAGCCCCAGCATTTT. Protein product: CASSLFSGAGGQPQHF.

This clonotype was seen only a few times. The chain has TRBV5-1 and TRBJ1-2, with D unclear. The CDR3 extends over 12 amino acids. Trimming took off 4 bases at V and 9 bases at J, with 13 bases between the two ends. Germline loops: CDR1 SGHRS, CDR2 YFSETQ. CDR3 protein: CASSPSDLSYTF. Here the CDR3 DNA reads TGCGCCAGCAGCCCATCCGACTTAAGCTACACCTTC.

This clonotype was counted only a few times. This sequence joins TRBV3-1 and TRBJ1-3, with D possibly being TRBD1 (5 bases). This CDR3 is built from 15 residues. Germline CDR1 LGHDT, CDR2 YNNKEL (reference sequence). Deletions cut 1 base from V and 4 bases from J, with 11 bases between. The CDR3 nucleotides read TGTGCCAGCAGCCAAGTCAGGGCGATCGGAAACACCATATATTTT. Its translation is CASSQVRAIGNTIYF.

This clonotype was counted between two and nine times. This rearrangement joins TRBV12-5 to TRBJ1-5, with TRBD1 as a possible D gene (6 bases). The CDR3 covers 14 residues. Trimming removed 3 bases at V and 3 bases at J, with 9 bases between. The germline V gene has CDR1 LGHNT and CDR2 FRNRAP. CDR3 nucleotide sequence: TGTGCTAGTGGTTTTGGACAGATCAATCAGCCCCAGCATTTT. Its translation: CASGFGQINQPQHF. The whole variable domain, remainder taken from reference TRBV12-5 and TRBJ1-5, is DARVTQTPRHKVTEMGQEVTMRCQPILGHNTVFWYRQTMMQGLELLAYFRNRAPLDDSGMPKDRFSAEMPDATLATLKIQPSEPRDSAVYFCASGFGQINQPQHFGDGTRLSIL.

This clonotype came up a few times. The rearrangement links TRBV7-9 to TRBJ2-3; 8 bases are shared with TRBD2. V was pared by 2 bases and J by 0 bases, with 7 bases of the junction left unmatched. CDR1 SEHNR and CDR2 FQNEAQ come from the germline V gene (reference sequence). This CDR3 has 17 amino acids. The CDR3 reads CASSLSLSGSSTDTQYF. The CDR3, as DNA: TGTGCCAGCAGCTTATCATTGAGCGGGAGCAGCACAGATACGCAGTATTTT. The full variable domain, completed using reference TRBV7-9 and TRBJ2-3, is DTGVSQNPRHKITKRGQNVTFRCDPISEHNRLYWYRQTLGQGPEFLTYFQNEAQLEKSRLLSDRFSAERPKGSFSTLEIQRTEQGDSAMYLCASSLSLSGSSTDTQYFGPGTRLTVL.

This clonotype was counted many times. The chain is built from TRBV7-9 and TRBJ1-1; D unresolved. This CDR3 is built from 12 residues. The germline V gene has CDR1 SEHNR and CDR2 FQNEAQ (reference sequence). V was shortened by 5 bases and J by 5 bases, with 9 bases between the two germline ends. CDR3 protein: CASSPRRTEAFF. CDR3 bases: TGTGCCAGCAGCCCCAGGAGGACTGAAGCTTTCTTT.

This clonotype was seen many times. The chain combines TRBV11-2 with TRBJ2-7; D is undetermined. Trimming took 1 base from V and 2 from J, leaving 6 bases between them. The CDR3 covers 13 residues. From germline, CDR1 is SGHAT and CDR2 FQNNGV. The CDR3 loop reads CASSLGGTYEQYF. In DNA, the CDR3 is TGTGCCAGCAGCTTAGGGGGTACCTACGAGCAGTACTTC.

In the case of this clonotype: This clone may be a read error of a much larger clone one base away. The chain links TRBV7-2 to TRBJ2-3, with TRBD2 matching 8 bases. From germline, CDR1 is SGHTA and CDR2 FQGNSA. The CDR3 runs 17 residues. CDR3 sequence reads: CVSSLAPGGGSTDTQYF. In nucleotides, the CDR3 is TGTGTCAGCAGCTTAGCTCCGGGGGGGGGGAGCACAGATACGCAGTATTTT.